A single sample gave rise to the 26 T cell receptor beta chains below, sequenced in a study of blood T cell repertoires in COVID-19. Here immunoSEQ multiplex PCR was the method, and the copy in TCRdb shows in-frame clones only, minus some. Among hundreds of thousands of clones listed, approximately 85% were seen once. The sequencing input was peripheral blood. The receptors here all came from a man aged 50-60 years with active or convalescent COVID-19.

The chain recombines TRBV19 with TRBJ2-7; 16 bases align to TRBD2. CDR3 length: 18 amino acids. Unmatched junction bases numbered 7, after V lost 4 bases and J lost 1 base. Germline CDR1 and CDR2: LNHDA and SQIVND (reference sequence). The CDR3 is CASSNGTSGRAVSYEQYF. DNA for the CDR3: TGTGCCAGTAGTAATGGGACTAGCGGGAGGGCCGTATCCTACGAGCAGTACTTC. The entire variable domain, with the rest obtained from reference TRBV19 and TRBJ2-7, is as follows: DGGITQSPKYLFRKEGQNVTLSCEQNLNHDAMYWYRQDPGQGLRLIYYSQIVNDFQKGDIAEGYSVSREKKESFPLTVTSAQKNPTAFYLCASSNGTSGRAVSYEQYFGPGTRLTVT.

The genes are TRBV18 and TRBJ1-5; the match to TRBD1 covers 10 bases. With 5 bases clipped from V and 1 base from J, the junction kept 5 bases outside the gene matches. The germline V gene has CDR1 KGHSH and CDR2 LQKENI. CDR3 length: 16 amino acids. CDR3 loop: CASSSRDRGSNQPQHF. DNA for the CDR3: TGTGCCAGCTCATCCCGGGACAGGGGAAGCAATCAGCCCCAGCATTTT.

This clone was seen just once. The gene calls are TRBV4-1 and TRBJ1-3; D is possibly TRBD1 (6 bases). V was cut by 4 bases and J by 4 bases, with 14 bases left in between. CDR3 length: 15 residues. The V gene's germline CDR1 is MGHRA and CDR2 YSYEKL. CDR3 protein: CASSRGRQGGNTIYF. The CDR3 DNA reads TGCGCCAGCAGCCGTGGCCGGCAGGGGGGAAACACCATATATTTT.

The gene calls are TRBV7-9 and TRBJ2-7, with unresolved D. The CDR3 loop spans 13 amino acids. Germline V gene sequence: CDR1 SEHNR, CDR2 FQNEAQ (reference sequence). V was cut by 7 bases and J by 1 base, with 11 bases left in between. CDR3 DNA sequence: TGTGCCAGCACGGGCGGCCGGTCCTACGAGCAGTACTTC. Its translation is CASTGGRSYEQYF.

V usage is TRBV5-1 and J usage is TRBJ2-1; D possibly corresponds to TRBD2 (6 bases). The V end was cut by 2 bases, the J end by 10 bases, with 28 bases between. This CDR3 is 18 amino acids long. Germline V gives CDR1 SGHRS, CDR2 YFSETQ. The CDR3 protein is CASSFNPWDSGREGEQFF. The CDR3 DNA is TGCGCCAGCAGCTTTAACCCCTGGGATAGCGGACGGGAAGGGGAGCAGTTCTTC.

The chain uses TRBV5-1 and TRBJ2-2; 8 bases fit TRBD2. This CDR3 is built from 15 residues. CDR1 is SGHRS, CDR2 YFSETQ, per germline. J gave up 1 base and V 1 base, and 0 bases lay outside the gene matches. The CDR3 region is CASSLTSGNTGELFF. CDR3 DNA sequence: TGCGCCAGCAGCTTGACTAGCGGGAACACCGGGGAGCTGTTTTTT.

The sample holds a few counts of this clone. The CDR3 reads CASSPAGLYGYTF. The CDR3 nucleotides are TGTGCCAGCAGCCCCGCGGGCCTCTATGGCTACACCTTC. The V and J genes are TRBV6-5 and TRBJ1-2; no clear D. CDR1 and CDR2 from the germline V gene are MNHEY and SVGAGI. The CDR3 extends over 13 amino acids. The V end lost 6 bases, the J end lost 4 bases, and 12 bases lay between the germline ends.

This clone was observed a single time. This sequence joins TRBV7-9 and TRBJ2-5, with 8 bases lining up with TRBD2. The CDR3 length is 16 residues. The V and J ends lost 6 bases and 5 bases, in that order; junction bases with no gene match: 14. Germline V CDR1 and CDR2: SEHNR, FQNEAQ (reference sequence). This chain's CDR3 is CASRSLAGRGRETQYF. The CDR3, as DNA: TGTGCCAGCAGGTCTCTAGCGGGCCGAGGTAGGGAGACCCAGTACTTC. Using reference TRBV7-9 and TRBJ2-5 for the parts outside the CDR3, the full variable domain is DTGVSQNPRHKITKRGQNVTFRCDPISEHNRLYWYRQTLGQGPEFLTYFQNEAQLEKSRLLSDRFSAERPKGSFSTLEIQRTEQGDSAMYLCASRSLAGRGRETQYFGPGTRLLVL.

The CDR3 region has the DNA TGTGCCAGCAGCCCCTATACACAGGGGTATTCACCCCTCCACTTT. It yields the protein CASSPYTQGYSPLHF. The chain couples TRBV7-8 to TRBJ1-6, with 7 bases that match TRBD1. This CDR3 is 15 amino acids long. Germline-derived CDR1 and CDR2 are SGHVS and FQNEAQ. J lost 8 bases, V lost 5 bases, and 9 bases had no gene match.

The V and J genes are TRBV6-5 and TRBJ1-2; 9 nucleotides match TRBD1. This CDR3 is built from 15 residues. Germline values: CDR1 MNHEY, CDR2 SVGAGI. The J segment lost 5 bases and the V segment lost 0 bases, leaving 4 bases of the junction unmatched. CDR3 bases: TGTGCCAGCAGTTACTCCCCACAGGGGGCGTATGGCTACACCTTC. This encodes CASSYSPQGAYGYTF.

This sequence joins TRBV7-9 and TRBJ2-5; D gene unclear. Per germline, CDR1 SEHNR and CDR2 FQNEAQ (reference sequence). This CDR3 has 15 residues. The V gene lost 1 base and the J gene lost 5 bases, with 14 bases spanning the gap. CDR3 region: CASSLGTIEVETQYF. The CDR3 DNA reads TGTGCCAGCAGCTTAGGTACGATAGAGGTCGAGACCCAGTACTTC.

J is TRBJ1-6 and V is TRBV30; D gene ambiguous. The length of the CDR3 is 15 residues. Germline V lookup: CDR1 GTSNPN, CDR2 SVGIG (reference sequence). V was clipped by 3 bases and J by 7 bases, with 16 bases between them. The CDR3 coding sequence is TGTGCCTGGAGCGCCCCTGAGATGAGGAATTCACCCCTCCACTTT. This gives the protein CAWSAPEMRNSPLHF.

The sample holds one count of this clone. The V and J genes are TRBV14 and TRBJ1-2, with no clear D. The germline V and J ends were trimmed by 1 base and 4 bases, with 10 bases remaining between them. Germline V gene sequence: CDR1 SGHDN, CDR2 FVKESK. This CDR3 has 14 amino acids. CDR3 coding DNA: TGTGCCAGCAGCCAAGGCGAATGGGCCTATGGCTACACCTTC. It is translated as CASSQGEWAYGYTF.

This clone was seen a few times. The V gene is TRBV6-2 or TRBV6-3, the J gene TRBJ2-7; no reliable D call. Germline V CDR1 and CDR2: MNHEY, SVGEGT. V gave up 3 bases and J gave up 2 bases, with 20 bases separating them. The CDR3 contains 17 residues. The CDR3 protein is CASSYPLARELTYEQYF. Here the CDR3 DNA reads TGTGCCAGCAGTTATCCCCTCGCCCGAGAGTTAACCTACGAGCAGTACTTC.

The chain joins TRBV4-3 to TRBJ2-3; 9 bases agree with TRBD2. CDR1 and CDR2 from the germline V gene are LGHNA and YSLEER. The CDR3 spans 15 residues. Trimming cost V 4 bases and J 6 bases; bases outside gene matches: 8. The CDR3 coding sequence is TGCGCCAGCAGCCCAACTAGCGGGTCCCGGGATACGCAGTATTTT. As protein: CASSPTSGSRDTQYF.

The V and J genes are TRBV12-3 or TRBV12-4 and TRBJ2-7; no definite D call. The CDR3 totals 12 residues. Trimming shortened V by 2 bases and J by 6 bases, and 8 bases separated the two germline ends. The CDR3 protein is CASSLLVGEQYF. The CDR3 DNA reads TGTGCCAGCAGTTTACTAGTGGGCGAGCAGTACTTC.

V gene TRBV7-2 combines with J gene TRBJ1-4, with 9 bases aligning to TRBD1. The junction had 8 bases not matched to a gene; V was cut back by 1 base and J by 8 bases. The CDR3 contains 16 residues. CDR1 and CDR2 (germline): SGHTA, FQGNSA. CDR3 DNA sequence: TGTGCCAGCAGCTTAGGGGGGACAGGGTTTGGAGAAAAACTGTTTTTT. Translating gives CASSLGGTGFGEKLFF.

The V gene is TRBV28, the J gene TRBJ2-7; D perhaps matches TRBD2 (6 bases). V was cut by 6 bases and J by 2 bases, with 14 bases left in between. CDR3 length: 14 residues. CDR1 MDHEN and CDR2 SYDVKM come from the germline V gene. CDR3 nucleotides: TGTGCCAGCAGCCTAAGCGGGCGGACCTACGAGCAGTACTTC. Encoded protein: CASSLSGRTYEQYF.

The chain couples TRBV27 to TRBJ2-7; 12 nucleotides agree with TRBD2. CDR3 length: 15 residues. Germline values: CDR1 MNHEY, CDR2 SMNVEV (reference sequence). The junction had 3 bases not matched to a gene; V was cut back by 5 bases and J by 1 base. CDR3 residues: CASSQTSGRSYEQYF. CDR3 nucleotides: TGTGCCAGCAGTCAGACTAGCGGGAGATCCTACGAGCAGTACTTC.

V usage is TRBV30 and J usage is TRBJ1-4, with TRBD1 as a possible D gene (6 bases). CDR3 length: 13 amino acids. V was clipped by 2 bases and J by 3 bases, with 7 bases between them. Looked up from germline, CDR1 is GTSNPN and CDR2 is SVGIG (reference sequence). In DNA form, the CDR3 reads TGTGCCTGGAGTCGACAGGCTAATGAAAAACTGTTTTTT. Translated: CAWSRQANEKLFF.

The chain employs TRBV18 and TRBJ1-2; the match to TRBD1 covers 7 bases. J gave up 7 bases and V 2 bases, and 13 bases lay outside the gene matches. The CDR3 length is 16 residues. Germline lookup yields CDR1 KGHSH and CDR2 LQKENI. CDR3 residues: CASSPVPGTAPGGYTF. For the CDR3, the DNA is TGTGCCAGCTCACCAGTCCCCGGGACAGCTCCTGGTGGCTACACCTTC. Together with reference TRBV18 and TRBJ1-2, the CDR3 gives the full variable domain: NAGVMQNPRHLVRRRGQEARLRCSPMKGHSHVYWYRQLPEEGLKFMVYLQKENIIDESGMPKERFSAEFPKEGPSILRIQQVVRGDSAAYFCASSPVPGTAPGGYTFGSGTRLTVV.

This clone was picked up one time. The J gene is TRBJ2-3, the V gene TRBV4-3, with 8 bases lining up with TRBD2. The CDR3 totals 12 residues. Per germline, CDR1 LGHNA and CDR2 YSLEER. V lost 1 base and J lost 11; bases outside the gene matches: 2. The CDR3 loop reads CASSQGTSRQYF. The DNA of the CDR3 is TGCGCCAGCAGCCAAGGGACTAGCCGGCAGTATTTT.

The chain recombines TRBV5-4 with TRBJ2-7; tentatively, D is TRBD2 (5 bases). This CDR3 contains 15 residues. Trimming took 0 bases from V and 0 from J, leaving 10 bases between them. CDR1 SGHNT and CDR2 YYREEE come from the germline V gene (reference sequence). This chain's CDR3 is CASSLGGLSSYEQYF. CDR3 coding DNA: TGTGCCAGCAGCTTGGGCGGGCTTAGCTCCTACGAGCAGTACTTC.

The chain recombines TRBV6-6 with TRBJ2-2; weak D call: TRBD1 (6 bases). With 6 bases removed from V and 1 base from J, the gap between germline ends came to 12 bases. This CDR3 contains 15 residues. Germline V gene data show CDR1 as MNHNY and CDR2 as SVGAGI (reference sequence). CDR3 residues: CASRPSGENTGELFF. The DNA for the CDR3 is TGTGCCAGCAGACCCTCAGGGGAGAACACCGGGGAGCTGTTTTTT.

This chain links TRBV27 with TRBJ2-7, with 12 bases that match TRBD1. The V gene end was trimmed by 0 bases and the J gene end by 3 bases; junction bases not matched to a gene: 9. In germline, CDR1 is MNHEY, CDR2 SMNVEV (reference sequence). The CDR3 runs to 18 residues. CDR3 sequence (DNA): TGTGCCAGCAGTTTATCACACAGGGACAGGGGGCGTCTCTACGAGCAGTACTTC. Translated: CASSLSHRDRGRLYEQYF.

This clone was counted ten times or more. V and J are TRBV6-5 and TRBJ2-1, with 11 bases fitting TRBD2. V lost 7 bases to trimming and J lost 7 bases; unmatched junction nucleotides: 3. The CDR3 covers 13 residues. Looked up from germline, CDR1 is MNHEY and CDR2 is SVGAGI. The DNA of the CDR3 is TGTGCCAGCATAGCGGGAGGGCTAAATGAGCAGTTCTTC. It translates to CASIAGGLNEQFF.